Following are 8 T cell receptor beta chains from one sample sequenced in a study of identifying expanded T cells in peripheral blood. Clones were read by immunoSEQ multiplex PCR, and TCRdb kept only the in-frame ones, dropping some. The table lists about 91,000 clones, 88% of them singletons. The sequencing sample was made of blood. These receptors were obtained from a person aged 18 to 70 in good health.

The genes are TRBV5-4 and TRBJ2-3; D call uncertain. Looked up from germline, CDR1 is SGHNT and CDR2 is YYREEE (reference sequence). The CDR3 is made up of 13 amino acids. The V and J ends lost 1 base and 0 bases respectively, with 3 bases between them. This chain's CDR3 is CASSLRSTDTQYF. DNA for the CDR3: TGTGCCAGCAGCTTGCGAAGCACAGATACGCAGTATTTT.

This clone has more than one count but fewer than ten. The gene calls are TRBV6-4 and TRBJ2-1; 8 bases are shared with TRBD2. J lost 6 bases, V lost 0 bases, and 4 bases had no gene match. Germline V gene sequence: CDR1 MRHNA, CDR2 SNTAGT. There are 15 residues in the CDR3. The DNA of the CDR3 is TGTGCCAGCAGTGACTCGCCGGGAGGGAGCAATGAGCAGTTCTTC. Translated: CASSDSPGGSNEQFF.

J is TRBJ2-1 and V is TRBV28, with D possibly matching TRBD1 (5 bases). Per the germline V gene, CDR1 is MDHEN and CDR2 is SYDVKM. The germline V and J ends were trimmed by 6 bases and 7 bases, with 10 bases remaining between them. The CDR3 sequence is 12 residues long. CDR3 region: CASSLRENEQFF. CDR3 sequence (DNA): TGTGCCAGCAGCCTCAGGGAAAATGAGCAGTTCTTC.

The chain combines TRBV19 with TRBJ2-7; possibly TRBD2 for D (7 bases). V was pared by 9 bases and J by 1 base, with 16 bases between. This CDR3 is 14 amino acids long. Germline V gene sequence: CDR1 LNHDA, CDR2 SQIVND (reference sequence). The CDR3 here is CASRGAHGSYEQYF. The CDR3 coding sequence is TGTGCCAGCCGGGGGGCCCACGGGTCCTACGAGCAGTACTTC.

The chain joins TRBV5-1 to TRBJ2-1, with 10 bases identical to TRBD2. This CDR3 is built from 15 residues. CDR1 SGHRS and CDR2 YFSETQ come from the germline V gene. Losses at the gene ends were 1 base for V and 5 bases for J; bases not matched to a gene: 3. DNA of the CDR3: TGCGCCAGCAGCTTGCGGACTAGCGGAGACAATGAGCAGTTCTTC. It yields the protein CASSLRTSGDNEQFF. Full variable domain (rest looked up from reference TRBV5-1 and TRBJ2-1): KAGVTQTPRYLIKTRGQQVTLSCSPISGHRSVSWYQQTPGQGLQFLFEYFSETQRNKGNFPGRFSGRQFSNSRSEMNVSTLELGDSALYLCASSLRTSGDNEQFFGPGTRLTVL.

The chain employs TRBV15 and TRBJ1-5; no definite D call. The length of the CDR3 is 15 residues. The V gene's germline CDR1 is LNHNV and CDR2 YYDKDF (reference sequence). The ends were cut back, 0 bases at V and 4 bases at J, with 10 bases in the middle. The CDR3 DNA reads TGTGCCACCAGCAGAGAGGGCCGATATAATCAGCCCCAGCATTTT. Its translation is CATSREGRYNQPQHF.

This clone was recorded once. The V and J genes are TRBV5-1 and TRBJ2-2; 10 nucleotides match TRBD2. The CDR3 sequence is 16 residues long. Germline lookup yields CDR1 SGHRS and CDR2 YFSETQ. V was clipped by 4 bases and J by 6 bases; unmatched bases: 9. The DNA of the CDR3 is TGCGCCAGCAGCCAAAGCGGGAGGGTCGTTTCCGGGGAGCTGTTTTTT. Its protein product is CASSQSGRVVSGELFF.

The V gene is TRBV28, the J gene TRBJ2-1; D uncertain. V was clipped by 6 bases and J by 5 bases, with 11 bases between them. Looked up from germline, CDR1 is MDHEN and CDR2 is SYDVKM. The CDR3 extends over 13 amino acids. CDR3 in DNA: TGTGCCAGCAGGGTCTCAACAGACAATGAGCAGTTCTTC. Its translation is CASRVSTDNEQFF.